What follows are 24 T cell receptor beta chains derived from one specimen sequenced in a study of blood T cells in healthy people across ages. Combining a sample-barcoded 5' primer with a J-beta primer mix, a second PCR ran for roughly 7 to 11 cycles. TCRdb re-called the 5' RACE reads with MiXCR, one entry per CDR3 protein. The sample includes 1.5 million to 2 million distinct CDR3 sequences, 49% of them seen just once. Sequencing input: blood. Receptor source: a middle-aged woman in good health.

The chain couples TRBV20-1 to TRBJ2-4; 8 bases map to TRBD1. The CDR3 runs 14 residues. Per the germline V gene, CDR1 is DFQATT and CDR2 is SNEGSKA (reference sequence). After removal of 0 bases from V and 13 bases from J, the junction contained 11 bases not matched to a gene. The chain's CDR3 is CSARERTGGSEQYF. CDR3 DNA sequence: TGCAGTGCTAGAGAGAGAACAGGGGGTAGTGAGCAGTACTTC.

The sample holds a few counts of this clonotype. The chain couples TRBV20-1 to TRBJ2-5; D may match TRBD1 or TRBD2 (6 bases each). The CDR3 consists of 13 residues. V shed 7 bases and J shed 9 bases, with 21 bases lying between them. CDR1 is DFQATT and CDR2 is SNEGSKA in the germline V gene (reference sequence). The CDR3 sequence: CSGRGTRWGAQYF. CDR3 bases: TGCAGTGGCAGGGGAACCCGTTGGGGGGCCCAGTACTTC.

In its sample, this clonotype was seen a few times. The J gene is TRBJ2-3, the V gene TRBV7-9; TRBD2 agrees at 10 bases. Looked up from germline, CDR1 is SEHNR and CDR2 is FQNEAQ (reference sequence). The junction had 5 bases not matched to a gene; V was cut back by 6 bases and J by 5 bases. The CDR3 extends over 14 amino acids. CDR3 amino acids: CASRSSGGGDTQYF. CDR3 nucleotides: TGTGCCAGCAGATCTAGCGGGGGAGGAGATACGCAGTATTTT. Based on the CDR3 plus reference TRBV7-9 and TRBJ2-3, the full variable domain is DTGVSQNPRHKITKRGQNVTFRCDPISEHNRLYWYRQTLGQGPEFLTYFQNEAQLEKSRLLSDRFSAERPKGSFSTLEIQRTEQGDSAMYLCASRSSGGGDTQYFGPGTRLTVL.

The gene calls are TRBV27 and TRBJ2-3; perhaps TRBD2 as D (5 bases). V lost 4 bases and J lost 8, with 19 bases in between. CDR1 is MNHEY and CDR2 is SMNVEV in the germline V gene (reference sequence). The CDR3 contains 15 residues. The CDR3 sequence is CASSSANAGLGTQYF. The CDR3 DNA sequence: TGTGCCAGCAGTTCCGCCAACGCGGGTTTGGGTACGCAGTATTTT.

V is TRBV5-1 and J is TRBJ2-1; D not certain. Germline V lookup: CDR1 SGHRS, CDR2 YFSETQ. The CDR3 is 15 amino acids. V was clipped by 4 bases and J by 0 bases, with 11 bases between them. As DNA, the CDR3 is TGCGCCAGCAGCGCCGGTGTCCTCTCCTACAATGAGCAGTTCTTC. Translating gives CASSAGVLSYNEQFF.

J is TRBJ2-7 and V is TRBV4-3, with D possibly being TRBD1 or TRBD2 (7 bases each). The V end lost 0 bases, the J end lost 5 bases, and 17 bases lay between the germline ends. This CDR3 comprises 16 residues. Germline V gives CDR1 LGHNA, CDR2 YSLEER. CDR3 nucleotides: TGCGCCAGCAGCCAAGATCATGGGAGGGGGCAAAACGAGCAGTACTTC. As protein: CASSQDHGRGQNEQYF.

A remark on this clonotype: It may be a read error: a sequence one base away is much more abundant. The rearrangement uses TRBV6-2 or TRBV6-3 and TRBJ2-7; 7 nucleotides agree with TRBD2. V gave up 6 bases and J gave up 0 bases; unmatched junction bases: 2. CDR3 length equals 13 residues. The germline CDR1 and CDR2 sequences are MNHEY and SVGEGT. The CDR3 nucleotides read TGTGCCAGCAGCGGGACTAACTCCTACGAGCAGTACTTC. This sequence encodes CASSGTNSYEQYF.

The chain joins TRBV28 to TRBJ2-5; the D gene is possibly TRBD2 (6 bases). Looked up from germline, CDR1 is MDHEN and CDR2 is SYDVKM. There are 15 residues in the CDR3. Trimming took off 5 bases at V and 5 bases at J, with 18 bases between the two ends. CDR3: CASSPGTLGTETQYF. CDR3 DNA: TGTGCCAGCAGTCCGGGGACTCTTGGAACTGAGACCCAGTACTTC. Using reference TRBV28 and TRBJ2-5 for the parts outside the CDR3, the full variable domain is DVKVTQSSRYLVKRTGEKVFLECVQDMDHENMFWYRQDPGLGLRLIYFSYDVKMKEKGDIPEGYSVSREKKERFSLILESASTNQTSMYLCASSPGTLGTETQYFGPGTRLLVL.

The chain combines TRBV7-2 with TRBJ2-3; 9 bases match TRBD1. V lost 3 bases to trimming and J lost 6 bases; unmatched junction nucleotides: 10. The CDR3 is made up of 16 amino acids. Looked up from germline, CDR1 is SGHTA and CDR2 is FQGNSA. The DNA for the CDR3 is TGTGCCAGCAGCTTCGCGGGACAGGGATTTGCGGATACGCAGTATTTT. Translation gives CASSFAGQGFADTQYF.

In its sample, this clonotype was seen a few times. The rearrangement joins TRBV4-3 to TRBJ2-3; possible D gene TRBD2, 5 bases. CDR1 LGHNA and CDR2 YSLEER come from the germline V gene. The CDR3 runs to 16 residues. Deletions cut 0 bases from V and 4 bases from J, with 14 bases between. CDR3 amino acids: CASSQDTGVSSDTQYF. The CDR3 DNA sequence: TGCGCCAGCAGCCAAGATACCGGGGTATCGTCAGATACGCAGTATTTT.

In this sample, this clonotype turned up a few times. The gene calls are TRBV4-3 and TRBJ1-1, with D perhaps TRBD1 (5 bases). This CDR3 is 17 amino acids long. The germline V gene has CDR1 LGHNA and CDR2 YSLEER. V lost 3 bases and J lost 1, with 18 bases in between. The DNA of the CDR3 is TGCGCCAGCAGCCATACTCAAGGGGACGTACCGAACACTGAAGCTTTCTTT. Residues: CASSHTQGDVPNTEAFF.

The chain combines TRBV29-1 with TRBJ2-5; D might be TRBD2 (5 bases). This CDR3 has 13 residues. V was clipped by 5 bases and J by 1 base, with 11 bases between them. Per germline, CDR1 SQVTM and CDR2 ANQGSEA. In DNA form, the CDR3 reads TGCAGCGTTCCTCGAGGAGGCCAAGAGACCCAGTACTTC. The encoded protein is CSVPRGGQETQYF. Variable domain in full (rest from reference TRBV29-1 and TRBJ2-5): SAVISQKPSRDICQRGTSLTIQCQVDSQVTMMFWYRQQPGQSLTLIATANQGSEATYESGFVIDKFPISRPNLTFSTLTVSNMSPEDSSIYLCSVPRGGQETQYFGPGTRLLVL.

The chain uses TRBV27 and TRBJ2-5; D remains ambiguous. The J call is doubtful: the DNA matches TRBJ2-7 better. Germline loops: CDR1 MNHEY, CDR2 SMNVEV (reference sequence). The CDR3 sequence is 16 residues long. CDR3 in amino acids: CASSSGPNILRAEQYF. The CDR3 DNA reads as TGTGCCAGCAGTTCCGGACCTAATATCCTTAGGGCCGAGCAGTACTTC.

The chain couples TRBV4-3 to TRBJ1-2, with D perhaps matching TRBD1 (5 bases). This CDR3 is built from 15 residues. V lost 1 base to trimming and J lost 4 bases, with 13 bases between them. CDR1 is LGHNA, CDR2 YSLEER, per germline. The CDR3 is CASSQGVGGVYGYTF. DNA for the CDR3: TGCGCCAGCAGCCAAGGGGTTGGGGGAGTCTATGGCTACACCTTC.

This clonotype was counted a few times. CDR3 coding DNA: TGCGCCAGCAGCTTGTTCAGCGCTGGTACCAATGAGCAGTTCTTC. The encoded protein is CASSLFSAGTNEQFF. The genes are TRBV5-1 and TRBJ2-1; D remains unclear. The CDR3 is 15 amino acids. V lost 1 base, J lost 6 bases, and 14 bases lay in between. CDR1 and CDR2 from the germline V gene are SGHRS and YFSETQ.

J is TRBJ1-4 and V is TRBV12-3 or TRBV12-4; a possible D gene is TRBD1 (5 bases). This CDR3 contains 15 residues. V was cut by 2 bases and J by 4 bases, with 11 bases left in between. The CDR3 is CASSLPGIINEKLFF. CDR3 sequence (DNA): TGTGCCAGCAGTTTACCAGGGATAATTAATGAAAAACTGTTTTTT.

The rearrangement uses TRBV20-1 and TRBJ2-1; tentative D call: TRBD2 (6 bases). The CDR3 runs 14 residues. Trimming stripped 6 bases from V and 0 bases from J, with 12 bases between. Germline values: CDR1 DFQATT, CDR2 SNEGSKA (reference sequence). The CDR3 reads CSANSGTSYNEQFF. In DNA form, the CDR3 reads TGCAGTGCCAATAGCGGTACCTCCTACAATGAGCAGTTCTTC.

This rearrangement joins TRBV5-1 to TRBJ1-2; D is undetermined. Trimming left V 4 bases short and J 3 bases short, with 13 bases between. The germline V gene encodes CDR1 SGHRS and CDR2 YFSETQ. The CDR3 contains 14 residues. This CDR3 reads CASSRPGADYGYTF. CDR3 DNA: TGCGCCAGCAGCAGGCCGGGCGCGGACTATGGCTACACCTTC.

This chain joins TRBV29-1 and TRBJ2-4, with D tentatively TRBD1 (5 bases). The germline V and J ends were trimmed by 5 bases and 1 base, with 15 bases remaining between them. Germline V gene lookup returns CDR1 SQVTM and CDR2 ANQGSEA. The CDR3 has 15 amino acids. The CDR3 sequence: CSVLRGSQAKNIQYF. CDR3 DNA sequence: TGCAGCGTTCTAAGGGGAAGTCAGGCCAAAAACATTCAGTACTTC. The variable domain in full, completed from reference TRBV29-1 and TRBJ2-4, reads SAVISQKPSRDICQRGTSLTIQCQVDSQVTMMFWYRQQPGQSLTLIATANQGSEATYESGFVIDKFPISRPNLTFSTLTVSNMSPEDSSIYLCSVLRGSQAKNIQYFGAGTRLSVL.

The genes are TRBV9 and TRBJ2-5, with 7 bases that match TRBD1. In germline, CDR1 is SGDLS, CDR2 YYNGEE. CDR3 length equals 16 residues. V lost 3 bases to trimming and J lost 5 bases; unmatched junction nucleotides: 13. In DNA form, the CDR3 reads TGTGCCAGCAGCGGGGGGACAGTCTCGTTCGGGGAGACCCAGTACTTC. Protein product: CASSGGTVSFGETQYF.

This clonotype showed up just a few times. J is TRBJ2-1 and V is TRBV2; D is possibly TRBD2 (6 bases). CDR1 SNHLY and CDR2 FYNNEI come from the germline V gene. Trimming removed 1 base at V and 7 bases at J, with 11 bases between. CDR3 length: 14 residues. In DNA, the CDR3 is TGTGCCAGCAGTGAAGTCAGGACTACAAATGAGCAGTTCTTC. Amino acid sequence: CASSEVRTTNEQFF. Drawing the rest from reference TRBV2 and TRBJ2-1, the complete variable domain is EPEVTQTPSHQVTQMGQEVILRCVPISNHLYFYWYRQILGQKVEFLVSFYNNEISEKSEIFDDQFSVERPDGSNFTLKIRSTKLEDSAMYFCASSEVRTTNEQFFGPGTRLTVL.

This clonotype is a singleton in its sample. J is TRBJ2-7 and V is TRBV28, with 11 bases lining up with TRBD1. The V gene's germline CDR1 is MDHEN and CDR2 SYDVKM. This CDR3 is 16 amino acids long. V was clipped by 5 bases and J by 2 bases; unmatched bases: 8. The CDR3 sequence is CASSQLSGQGAYEQYF. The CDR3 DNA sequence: TGTGCCAGCAGTCAACTTTCGGGACAGGGGGCCTACGAGCAGTACTTC.

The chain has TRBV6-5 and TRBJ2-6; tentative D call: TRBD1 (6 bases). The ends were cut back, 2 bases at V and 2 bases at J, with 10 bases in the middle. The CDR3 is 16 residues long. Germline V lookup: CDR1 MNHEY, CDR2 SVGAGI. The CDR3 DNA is TGTGCCAGCAGTTACCACCAGGGGCCTGGGGCCAACGTCCTGACTTTC. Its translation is CASSYHQGPGANVLTF.

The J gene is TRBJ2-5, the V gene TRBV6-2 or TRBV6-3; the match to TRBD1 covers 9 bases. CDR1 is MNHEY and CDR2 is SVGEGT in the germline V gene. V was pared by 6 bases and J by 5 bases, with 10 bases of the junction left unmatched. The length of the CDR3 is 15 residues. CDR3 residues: CASRPTGQGRETQYF. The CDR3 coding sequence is TGTGCCAGCAGACCGACGGGACAGGGTCGCGAGACCCAGTACTTC.